This TCR beta chain was observed in a study of cytomegalovirus exposure and HLA in healthy donors. With respect to this clone: What it recognizes is unknown.

General study results and limits: A later analysis found first-cohort TCR clusters tended to co-occur in the roughly 120 validation repertoires. Reports indicated that the classifier achieved high specificity and sensitivity in diagnosing cytomegalovirus status. The investigators catalogued 150 to 200 TCR beta chains as cytomegalovirus-associated.

Germline trimming cut 2 bases from V and 2 bases from J; bases unmatched to any gene: 3. Germline V gene sequence: CDR1 GTSNPN, CDR2 SVGIG (reference sequence). The CDR3 is 14 residues long. Data came from immunoSEQ multiplex PCR; TCRdb stores just in-frame clones and leaves some out. The repertoire holds some 100,000 clones, 88% seen once, with around 1.9% in the top ten. This TCR came from a young man in good health and CMV-seronegative. The V gene is TRBV30, the J gene TRBJ1-2; 9 bases align to TRBD1. Sample: PBMCs. This CDR3 is CAWSCGQGNYGYTF. CDR3 DNA: TGTGCCTGGAGTTGCGGACAGGGGAACTATGGCTACACCTTC.